This is a list of T cell receptor beta chains from one sample in a study of T cells in tuberculosis. Assay: immunoSEQ multiplex PCR; the TCRdb copy retains only in-frame clones and omits some. The table includes about 38,000 clones, approximately 93% detected once. The sample consisted of PBMCs, taken at tuberculosis diagnosis. The source of these receptors is an adult with tuberculosis. CDR3s include the opening cysteine and the closing phenylalanine or tryptophan. Each record gives: V gene, clone size, D gene, J gene, CDR3 protein, CDR3 DNA. A D gene is named only where the DNA matches it firmly. The size of a clone is reported for some rows only, either as once, few or many, or as a class for expanded clones.

V gene: TRBV30; clone size: .; D gene: TRBD1; J gene: TRBJ1-6; CDR3 protein: CAWSGGTGGRFRSPLHF; CDR3 DNA: TGTGCCTGGAGTGGCGGGACAGGGGGCCGGTTTCGGTCACCCCTCCACTTT
V gene: TRBV10-1; clone size: .; D gene: .; J gene: TRBJ2-2; CDR3 protein: CASSESIPGTGELFF; CDR3 DNA: TGCGCCAGCAGTGAGTCGATCCCGGGGACCGGGGAGCTGTTTTTT
V gene: TRBV19; clone size: .; D gene: TRBD1; J gene: TRBJ2-1; CDR3 protein: CASSSGTAITYNEQFF; CDR3 DNA: TGTGCCAGTAGTTCCGGGACAGCGATTACCTACAATGAGCAGTTCTTC
V gene: TRBV4-1; clone size: .; D gene: .; J gene: TRBJ2-7; CDR3 protein: CASSQDGGLGEQYF; CDR3 DNA: TGCGCCAGCAGCCAAGATGGCGGTTTAGGTGAGCAGTACTTC
V gene: TRBV23-1; clone size: .; D gene: TRBD1; J gene: TRBJ1-4; CDR3 protein: CASSQLFPTGGGEKLFF; CDR3 DNA: TGCGCCAGCAGTCAATTATTCCCGACAGGGGGTGGAGAAAAACTGTTTTTT
V gene: TRBV13; clone size: .; D gene: TRBD1; J gene: TRBJ2-5; CDR3 protein: CASSLPGGPTQYF; CDR3 DNA: TGTGCCAGCAGCTTACCAGGGGGCCCCACCCAGTACTTC
V gene: TRBV2; clone size: .; D gene: TRBD1; J gene: TRBJ1-5; CDR3 protein: CASRSPGQGASQPQHF; CDR3 DNA: TGTGCCAGCAGATCACCAGGACAGGGGGCAAGTCAGCCCCAGCATTTT
V gene: TRBV28; clone size: .; D gene: TRBD1; J gene: TRBJ2-3; CDR3 protein: CASSPYRGRGTDTQYF; CDR3 DNA: TGTGCCAGCAGTCCCTACAGGGGCCGTGGCACAGATACGCAGTATTTT
V gene: TRBV15; clone size: .; D gene: .; J gene: TRBJ2-7; CDR3 protein: CATSRGGIPNEQYF; CDR3 DNA: TGTGCCACCAGCAGAGGCGGGATCCCGAACGAGCAGTACTTC
V gene: TRBV19; clone size: .; D gene: .; J gene: TRBJ2-2; CDR3 protein: CASSMEGAGELFF; CDR3 DNA: TGTGCCAGTAGTATGGAAGGAGCCGGGGAGCTGTTTTTT
V gene: TRBV28; clone size: .; D gene: .; J gene: TRBJ2-2; CDR3 protein: CASSFPGVETGELFF; CDR3 DNA: TGTGCCAGCAGTTTTCCGGGAGTCGAGACCGGGGAGCTGTTTTTT
V gene: TRBV29-1; clone size: .; D gene: .; J gene: TRBJ1-2; CDR3 protein: CSVEDSARVHGYTF; CDR3 DNA: TGCAGCGTTGAAGATTCGGCCAGGGTCCATGGCTACACCTTC
V gene: TRBV18; clone size: .; D gene: .; J gene: TRBJ2-3; CDR3 protein: CASSPVREPLADTQYF; CDR3 DNA: TGTGCCAGCTCACCCGTCCGGGAGCCCCTCGCAGATACGCAGTATTTT
V gene: TRBV9; clone size: .; D gene: TRBD1; J gene: TRBJ2-7; CDR3 protein: CASSVAGQAYEQYF; CDR3 DNA: TGTGCCAGCAGCGTAGCGGGACAGGCCTACGAGCAGTACTTC
V gene: TRBV5-1; clone size: .; D gene: TRBD1; J gene: TRBJ1-1; CDR3 protein: CASSLIAPGGYRNTEAFF; CDR3 DNA: TGCGCCAGCAGCTTGATTGCCCCAGGGGGCTACCGGAACACTGAAGCTTTCTTT
V gene: TRBV28; clone size: .; D gene: TRBD1; J gene: TRBJ1-2; CDR3 protein: CASTTPRGRADYGYTF; CDR3 DNA: TGTGCCAGCACTACACCCAGGGGGCGGGCGGACTATGGCTACACCTTC
V gene: TRBV29-1; clone size: .; D gene: .; J gene: TRBJ2-5; CDR3 protein: CSVDPQQETQYF; CDR3 DNA: TGCAGTGTTGACCCACAACAAGAGACCCAGTACTTC
V gene: TRBV9; clone size: .; D gene: .; J gene: TRBJ2-6; CDR3 protein: CASSVEQGSSGANVLTF; CDR3 DNA: TGTGCCAGCAGCGTAGAGCAGGGGAGCTCTGGGGCCAACGTCCTGACTTTC
V gene: TRBV28; clone size: .; D gene: .; J gene: TRBJ2-1; CDR3 protein: CASSLRGPRGYNEQFF; CDR3 DNA: TGTGCCAGCAGTTTAAGAGGCCCGCGAGGGTACAATGAGCAGTTCTTC
V gene: TRBV6-5; clone size: .; D gene: TRBD1; J gene: TRBJ1-1; CDR3 protein: CASCTGGGGTEAFF; CDR3 DNA: TGTGCCAGCTGCACAGGGGGCGGTGGCACTGAAGCTTTCTTT
V gene: TRBV6-5; clone size: .; D gene: TRBD1; J gene: TRBJ1-5; CDR3 protein: CASSYQDRANQPQHF; CDR3 DNA: TGTGCCAGCAGTTACCAGGACAGGGCAAATCAGCCCCAGCATTTT
V gene: TRBV11-3; clone size: .; D gene: .; J gene: TRBJ2-3; CDR3 protein: CASTSPSVDTQYF; CDR3 DNA: TGTGCCAGCACCTCCCCGAGTGTTGATACGCAGTATTTT
V gene: TRBV6-1; clone size: .; D gene: TRBD1; J gene: TRBJ2-3; CDR3 protein: CASSPTGFGTDTQYF; CDR3 DNA: TGTGCCAGCAGCCCGACAGGGTTTGGCACAGATACGCAGTATTTT
V gene: TRBV5-6; clone size: once; D gene: TRBD1; J gene: TRBJ2-4; CDR3 protein: CASSQRRGTRGPNIQYF; CDR3 DNA: TGTGCCAGCAGCCAGCGGAGAGGGACCAGGGGGCCTAACATTCAGTACTTC
V gene: TRBV18; clone size: once; D gene: .; J gene: TRBJ1-5; CDR3 protein: CASSPLQVQNARQPQHF; CDR3 DNA: TGTGCCAGCTCACCACTCCAGGTGCAGAACGCGCGTCAGCCCCAGCATTTT
V gene: TRBV5-6; clone size: once; D gene: TRBD1; J gene: TRBJ2-1; CDR3 protein: CASSTPTGYDYNEQFF; CDR3 DNA: TGTGCCAGCAGCACCCCGACAGGGTACGACTACAATGAGCAGTTCTTC
V gene: TRBV27; clone size: .; D gene: .; J gene: TRBJ1-2; CDR3 protein: CASSRRAGGYGYTF; CDR3 DNA: TGTGCCAGCAGTCGACGGGCCGGGGGATATGGCTACACCTTC
V gene: TRBV6-1; clone size: .; D gene: TRBD1; J gene: TRBJ2-7; CDR3 protein: CASSEGGTGGHEQYF; CDR3 DNA: TGTGCCAGCAGTGAGGGGGGGACAGGGGGCCACGAGCAGTACTTC
V gene: TRBV11-2; clone size: .; D gene: .; J gene: TRBJ1-1; CDR3 protein: CASREREAYRIEAFF; CDR3 DNA: TGTGCCAGCAGGGAACGGGAGGCCTACCGGATTGAAGCTTTCTTT
V gene: TRBV10-3; clone size: .; D gene: .; J gene: TRBJ1-2; CDR3 protein: CAIARETNYGYTF; CDR3 DNA: TGTGCCATCGCGAGGGAAACTAACTATGGCTACACCTTC
V gene: TRBV6-5; clone size: .; D gene: TRBD1; J gene: TRBJ2-1; CDR3 protein: CASSWGDRGDEQFF; CDR3 DNA: TGTGCCAGCAGTTGGGGGGACAGGGGGGATGAGCAGTTCTTC
V gene: TRBV7-2; clone size: .; D gene: TRBD2; J gene: TRBJ2-5; CDR3 protein: CASSLGLAGGKETQYF; CDR3 DNA: TGTGCCAGCAGCTTAGGGTTAGCGGGGGGGAAAGAGACCCAGTACTTC